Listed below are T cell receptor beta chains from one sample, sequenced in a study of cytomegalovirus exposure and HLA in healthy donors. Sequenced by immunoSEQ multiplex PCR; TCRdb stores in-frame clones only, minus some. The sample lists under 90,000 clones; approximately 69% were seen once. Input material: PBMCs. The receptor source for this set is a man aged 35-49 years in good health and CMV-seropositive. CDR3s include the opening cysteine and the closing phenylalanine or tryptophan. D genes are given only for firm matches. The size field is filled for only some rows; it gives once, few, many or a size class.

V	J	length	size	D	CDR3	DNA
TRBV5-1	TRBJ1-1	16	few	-	CASSSLSHSGRAEAFF	TGCGCCAGCAGCTCCCTTTCCCACTCCGGGAGGGCTGAAGCTTTCTTT
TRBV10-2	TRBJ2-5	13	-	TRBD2	CASTLAGQETQYF	TGCGCCAGCACCCTAGCGGGACAAGAGACCCAGTACTTC
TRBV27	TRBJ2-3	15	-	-	CASSERLVMSDTQYF	TGTGCCAGCAGTGAACGACTAGTTATGTCAGATACGCAGTATTTT
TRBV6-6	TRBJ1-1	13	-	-	CASVRSQNTEAFF	TGTGCCAGCGTCAGGTCTCAAAACACTGAAGCTTTCTTT
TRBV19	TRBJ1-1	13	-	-	CASSMGGFTEAFF	TGTGCCAGTAGTATGGGGGGGTTCACTGAAGCTTTCTTT
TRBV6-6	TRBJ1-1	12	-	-	CASSHRDTEAFF	TGTGCCAGCAGCCACAGGGACACTGAAGCTTTCTTT
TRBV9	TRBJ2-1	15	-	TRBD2	CASSVLGQRGIEQFF	TGTGCCAGCAGCGTATTGGGCCAGCGGGGGATTGAGCAGTTCTTC
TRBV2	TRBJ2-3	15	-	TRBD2	CASSVGGVLTDTQYF	TGTGCCAGCAGTGTGGGGGGGGTACTTACAGATACGCAGTATTTT
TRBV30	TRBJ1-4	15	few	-	CAWTHPDISNEKLFF	TGTGCCTGGACTCACCCAGACATATCTAATGAAAAACTGTTTTTT
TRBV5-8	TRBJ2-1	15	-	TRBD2	CASSFRLAGDNEQFF	TGTGCCAGCAGCTTTCGACTAGCGGGAGATAATGAGCAGTTCTTC
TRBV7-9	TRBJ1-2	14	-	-	CASSLAGGGYGYTF	TGTGCCAGCAGCTTAGCAGGGGGAGGGTATGGCTACACCTTC
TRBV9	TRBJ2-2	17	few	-	CASSKRRLAANTGELFF	TGTGCCAGCAGCAAACGGCGTTTGGCGGCAAACACCGGGGAGCTGTTTTTT
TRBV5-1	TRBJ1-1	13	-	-	CASSSDRFTEAFF	TGCGCCAGCAGCTCGGACAGATTCACTGAAGCTTTCTTT
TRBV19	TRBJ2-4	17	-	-	CASSTLSSGLAKNIQYF	TGTGCCAGTAGTACCCTCAGTAGCGGATTAGCCAAAAACATTCAGTACTTC
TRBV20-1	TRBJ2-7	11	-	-	CSARDIHEQYF	TGCAGTGCTAGAGATATCCACGAGCAGTACTTC
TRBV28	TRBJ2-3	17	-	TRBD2	CASRSTSGGGGTDTQYF	TGTGCCAGCAGATCGACTAGCGGGGGGGGTGGCACAGATACGCAGTATTTT
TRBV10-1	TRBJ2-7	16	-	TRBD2	CASSPSGGASAYEQYF	TGCGCCAGCAGCCCTAGCGGGGGGGCCTCGGCCTACGAGCAGTACTTC
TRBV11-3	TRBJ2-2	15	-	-	CASSSRPGYTGELFF	TGTGCCAGCAGCTCTCGTCCCGGGTACACCGGGGAGCTGTTTTTT
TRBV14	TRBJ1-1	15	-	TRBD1	CASSRLGQGGTEAFF	TGTGCCAGCAGCCGCCTAGGACAGGGAGGCACTGAAGCTTTCTTT
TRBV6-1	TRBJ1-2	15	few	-	CASRPTVTVNYGYTF	TGTGCCAGCAGGCCGACAGTTACCGTTAACTATGGCTACACCTTC
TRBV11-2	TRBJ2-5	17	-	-	CASSLGPGGQRKETQYF	TGTGCCAGCAGCTTAGGGCCAGGAGGGCAGAGAAAAGAGACCCAGTACTTC
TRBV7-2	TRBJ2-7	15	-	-	CASSSRSSEIREQYF	TGTGCCAGCAGCTCCCGTTCGTCGGAGATACGGGAGCAGTACTTC
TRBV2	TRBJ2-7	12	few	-	CASGGTAYEQYF	TGTGCCAGCGGAGGGACAGCCTACGAGCAGTACTTC
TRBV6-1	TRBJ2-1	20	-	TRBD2	CASSGDYGLAGGPRYNEQFF	TGTGCCAGCAGTGGCGACTATGGACTAGCGGGAGGTCCGAGGTACAATGAGCAGTTCTTC
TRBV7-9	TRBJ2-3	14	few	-	CASSKGLYTDTQYF	TGTGCCAGCAGCAAGGGACTCTACACAGATACGCAGTATTTT
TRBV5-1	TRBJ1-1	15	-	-	CASSLGGGLLTEAFF	TGCGCCAGCAGCTTGGGAGGGGGATTATTGACTGAAGCTTTCTTT
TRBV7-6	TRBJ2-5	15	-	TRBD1	CASSLRGQGRETQYF	TGTGCCAGCAGCTTACGGGGACAGGGGCGTGAGACCCAGTACTTC
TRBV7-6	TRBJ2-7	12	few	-	CASSQDRYEQYF	TGTGCCAGCAGCCAAGATCGGTACGAGCAGTACTTC
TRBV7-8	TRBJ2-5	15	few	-	CASSLVAGYEETQYF	TGTGCCAGCAGCTTAGTAGCTGGCTACGAAGAGACCCAGTACTTC
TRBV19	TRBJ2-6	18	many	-	CASSRSVGVGSGANVLTF	TGTGCCAGTAGTCGGTCGGTAGGGGTTGGCTCTGGGGCCAACGTCCTGACTTTC
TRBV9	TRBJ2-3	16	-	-	CASSARGGDPTDTQYF	TGTGCCAGCAGCGCGCGGGGCGGGGATCCCACAGATACGCAGTATTTT
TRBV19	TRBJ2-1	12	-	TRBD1	CASSPRDRSKFF	TGTGCCAGTAGTCCGCGGGACAGGTCGAAGTTCTTC
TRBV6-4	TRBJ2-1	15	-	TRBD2	CASSTLAGGVNEQFF	TGTGCCAGCAGTACGCTAGCGGGAGGAGTGAATGAGCAGTTCTTC
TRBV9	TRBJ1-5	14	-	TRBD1	CASSAGQRAQPQHF	TGTGCCAGCAGCGCGGGACAGAGGGCTCAGCCCCAGCATTTT
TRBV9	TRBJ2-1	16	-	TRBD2	CASSALAGGGYNEQFF	TGTGCCAGCAGCGCGCTAGCGGGAGGCGGCTACAATGAGCAGTTCTTC
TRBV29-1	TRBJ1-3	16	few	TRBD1	CSVEDQRTGVGNTIYF	TGCAGCGTTGAAGATCAAAGGACAGGAGTCGGAAACACCATATATTTT
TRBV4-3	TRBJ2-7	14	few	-	CASSQDSPRDEQYF	TGCGCCAGCAGCCAAGACTCACCACGAGACGAGCAGTACTTC
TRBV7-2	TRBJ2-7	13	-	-	CASSLEGGSEQYF	TGTGCCAGCAGCTTAGAAGGCGGATCCGAGCAGTACTTC
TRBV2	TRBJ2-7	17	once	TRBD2	CASSDVSGRAGAYEQYF	TGTGCCAGCAGTGACGTTAGCGGGAGGGCCGGAGCATACGAGCAGTACTTC
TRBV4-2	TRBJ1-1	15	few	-	CASSHKTGRDTEAFF	TGTGCCAGCAGCCACAAAACAGGGCGAGACACTGAAGCTTTCTTT
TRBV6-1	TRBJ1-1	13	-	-	CASSATGIPEAFF	TGTGCCAGCAGTGCAACAGGGATCCCTGAAGCTTTCTTT
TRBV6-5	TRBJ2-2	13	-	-	CASRSQVTGELFF	TGTGCCAGCAGGTCACAGGTTACCGGGGAGCTGTTTTTT
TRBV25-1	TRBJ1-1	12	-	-	CAKGTANTEAFF	TGTGCCAAAGGAACAGCGAACACTGAAGCTTTCTTT
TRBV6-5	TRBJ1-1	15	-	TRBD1	CASSYRDRSITEAFF	TGTGCCAGCAGTTACCGGGACAGAAGTATAACTGAAGCTTTCTTT
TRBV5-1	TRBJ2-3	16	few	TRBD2	CASSYERGGRTDTQYF	TGCGCCAGCAGCTATGAGCGGGGGGGCCGCACAGATACGCAGTATTTT
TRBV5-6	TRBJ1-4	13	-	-	CASSLQTNEKLFF	TGTGCCAGCAGCTTGCAGACTAATGAAAAACTGTTTTTT